The rows below give T cell receptor beta chains drawn from one sample of a study of shared clonotypes between healthy human individuals. Assay: immunoSEQ multiplex PCR; the TCRdb copy retains only in-frame clones and omits some. The table has 650,000 to 800,000 clones, just under 75% seen once. The sequenced sample consisted of memory CD4+ T cells sorted from blood. The source is a young woman in good health. Each CDR3 is given with its conserved first and last residue. Each record gives: D gene, clone size, CDR3 length, V gene, J gene, CDR3 DNA, CDR3 protein. The D gene is left open where the match is weak. Size tells how often a clone was seen (once, few, many) or the class of an expanded clone, and some rows leave it out.

D: TRBD2
size: many
length: 16
V: TRBV6-1
J: TRBJ2-5
DNA: TGTGCCAGCAGTGAAGTGGGACTAGCGGGTTTTGAGACCCAGTACTTC
CDR3: CASSEVGLAGFETQYF

D: -
size: -
length: 14
V: TRBV11-1
J: TRBJ1-2
DNA: TGTGCCAGCAGCTCCTCGGACTGGGCGCTAGGCTACACCTTC
CDR3: CASSSSDWALGYTF

D: -
size: -
length: 13
V: TRBV18
J: TRBJ1-1
DNA: TGTGCCAGCTCAGAAACAGAAGACACTGAAGCTTTCTTT
CDR3: CASSETEDTEAFF

D: -
size: -
length: 15
V: TRBV4-2
J: TRBJ1-1
DNA: TGTGCCAGCAGCCAAGATCAGCAGGGAAGGCGTGAAGCTTTCTTT
CDR3: CASSQDQQGRREAFF

D: -
size: -
length: 14
V: TRBV6-1
J: TRBJ2-2
DNA: TGTGCCAGCAGGCGGGCCCTGGACACCGGGGAGCTGTTTTTT
CDR3: CASRRALDTGELFF

D: -
size: -
length: 15
V: TRBV2
J: TRBJ2-2
DNA: TGTGCCAGCAGTGATAGGGGAATGGGCACCGGGGAGCTGTTTTTT
CDR3: CASSDRGMGTGELFF

D: -
size: -
length: 14
V: TRBV30
J: TRBJ2-7
DNA: TGTGCCTGGAGTGTGTCCACAGGGCCCTACGAGCAGTACTTC
CDR3: CAWSVSTGPYEQYF

D: -
size: few
length: 14
V: TRBV28
J: TRBJ1-2
DNA: TGTGCCAGCAGTACCCAGCAGGGAGGCTATGGCTACACCTTC
CDR3: CASSTQQGGYGYTF

D: -
size: -
length: 11
V: TRBV5-6
J: TRBJ2-7
DNA: TGTGCCAGCAGCAGCTCCTACGAGCAGTACTTC
CDR3: CASSSSYEQYF

D: TRBD2
size: -
length: 15
V: TRBV6-4
J: TRBJ2-1
DNA: TGTGCCAGCAGTCCTGCGGGAGGGCGGGCGAATGAGCAGTTCTTC
CDR3: CASSPAGGRANEQFF

D: TRBD2
size: -
length: 12
V: TRBV30
J: TRBJ2-7
DNA: TGTGCCTGGAGCCTGGGGGGGGGCGAGCAGTACTTC
CDR3: CAWSLGGGEQYF

D: TRBD2
size: -
length: 15
V: TRBV5-4
J: TRBJ2-2
DNA: TGTGCCAGCAGCTCGGGACTAGCGATCACCGGGGAGCTGTTTTTT
CDR3: CASSSGLAITGELFF

D: -
size: -
length: 13
V: TRBV4-2
J: TRBJ1-2
DNA: TGTGCCAGCAGCCAAGATTTAGGAGGTGGCTACACCTTC
CDR3: CASSQDLGGGYTF

D: -
size: -
length: 15
V: TRBV11-3
J: TRBJ2-3
DNA: TGTGCCAGCAGCTTAGGGCAGCCCCCCTGGGATACGCAGTATTTT
CDR3: CASSLGQPPWDTQYF

D: -
size: once
length: 14
V: TRBV14
J: TRBJ1-6
DNA: TGTGCCAGCAGCCAAGAAGTTAGGGATTCACCCCTCCACTTT
CDR3: CASSQEVRDSPLHF

D: -
size: -
length: 15
V: TRBV5-1
J: TRBJ2-1
DNA: TGCGCCAGCAGCTTCCAGCCGCCCCCGGACAATGAGCAGTTCTTC
CDR3: CASSFQPPPDNEQFF

D: TRBD2
size: few
length: 15
V: TRBV7-8
J: TRBJ2-7
DNA: TGTGCCAGCAGCGTACTAGCGGGAGGCCTCTACGAGCAGTACTTC
CDR3: CASSVLAGGLYEQYF

D: -
size: -
length: 15
V: TRBV5-1
J: TRBJ1-4
DNA: TGCGCCAGCAGCGCCCAACTTGCAACTAATGAAAAACTGTTTTTT
CDR3: CASSAQLATNEKLFF

D: -
size: -
length: 14
V: TRBV9
J: TRBJ2-5
DNA: TGTGCCAGCAGCCCCCGGATGGGGGACGGGACCCAGTACTTC
CDR3: CASSPRMGDGTQYF

D: -
size: -
length: 11
V: TRBV6-6
J: TRBJ1-1
DNA: TGTGCCACCCGCCTTGAGACTGAAGCTTTCTTT
CDR3: CATRLETEAFF

D: -
size: -
length: 14
V: TRBV5-5
J: TRBJ2-5
DNA: TGTGCCAGCAGCTTGGTCTGGGATCAAGAGACCCAGTACTTC
CDR3: CASSLVWDQETQYF

D: TRBD1
size: -
length: 16
V: TRBV5-1
J: TRBJ1-4
DNA: TGCGCCAGCAGCGATGTACAGGGGGCGACTAATGAAAAACTGTTTTTT
CDR3: CASSDVQGATNEKLFF

D: -
size: -
length: 13
V: TRBV5-1
J: TRBJ2-5
DNA: TGCGCCAGCAGCGGCCGAACTCAAGAGACCCAGTACTTC
CDR3: CASSGRTQETQYF

D: TRBD2
size: -
length: 16
V: TRBV2
J: TRBJ2-5
DNA: TGTGCCAGCAGTGCCCAACTAGCGGGAGGGCCAGAGACCCAGTACTTC
CDR3: CASSAQLAGGPETQYF

D: -
size: -
length: 12
V: TRBV6-6
J: TRBJ2-2
DNA: TGTGCCAGCAGTGCCAATGCCGGGGAGCTGTTTTTT
CDR3: CASSANAGELFF

D: -
size: once
length: 15
V: TRBV25-1
J: TRBJ1-2
DNA: TGTGCCAGCAGTGTATCCGGAGGGACTAACTATGGCTACACCTTC
CDR3: CASSVSGGTNYGYTF

D: -
size: -
length: 13
V: TRBV27
J: TRBJ1-2
DNA: TGTGCCAGCAGTTTAGAGGGACGTCTGGGCTACACCTTC
CDR3: CASSLEGRLGYTF

D: -
size: -
length: 15
V: TRBV5-1
J: TRBJ1-6
DNA: TGCGCCAGCAGCCCGAGGACGGGAGGCGGTTCACCCCTCCACTTT
CDR3: CASSPRTGGGSPLHF

D: -
size: once
length: 18
V: TRBV10-1
J: TRBJ2-1
DNA: TGCGCCAGCAGTGAGACAGTAAAGTCTACCTCGACATGGGGGGAGCAGTTCTTC
CDR3: CASSETVKSTSTWGEQFF

D: TRBD1
size: -
length: 14
V: TRBV19
J: TRBJ1-4
DNA: TGTGCCAGTAGATCCGGGACAGATGGTGAAAAACTGTTTTTT
CDR3: CASRSGTDGEKLFF

D: TRBD1
size: -
length: 14
V: TRBV5-1
J: TRBJ1-4
DNA: TGCGCCAGCAGCTTGGGACAGGGGTCGGAAAAACTGTTTTTT
CDR3: CASSLGQGSEKLFF

D: -
size: -
length: 13
V: TRBV30
J: TRBJ1-1
DNA: TGTGCCTGGAGTGTACTGGCCCGGACTGAAGCTTTCTTT
CDR3: CAWSVLARTEAFF

D: -
size: few
length: 13
V: TRBV21-1
J: TRBJ1-5
DNA: TGTGCCCGGGGGGGGCAAATTCTTCAGCCCCAGCATTTT
CDR3: CARGGQILQPQHF

D: -
size: -
length: 12
V: TRBV30
J: TRBJ2-5
DNA: TGTGCCTGGCAACCAGTGGGGAATACCCAGTACTTC
CDR3: CAWQPVGNTQYF

D: TRBD2
size: few
length: 16
V: TRBV7-8
J: TRBJ2-7
DNA: TGTGCCAGCAGCTTAGGTCAAGCGGGAGCCCCCTTAGAGCAGTACTTC
CDR3: CASSLGQAGAPLEQYF

D: -
size: -
length: 14
V: TRBV6-5
J: TRBJ2-1
DNA: TGTGCCAGCAGTACCACGACTAGGAGTAATGAGCAGTTCTTC
CDR3: CASSTTTRSNEQFF

D: TRBD1
size: -
length: 12
V: TRBV29-1
J: TRBJ2-1
DNA: TGCAGCGTTAACAGGGGGGACAATGAGCAGTTCTTC
CDR3: CSVNRGDNEQFF

D: -
size: -
length: 14
V: TRBV7-9
J: TRBJ2-7
DNA: TGTGCCAGCAGCCTAGGGGAGATTCGGGACGAGCAGTACTTC
CDR3: CASSLGEIRDEQYF

D: -
size: -
length: 15
V: TRBV18
J: TRBJ1-2
DNA: TGTGCCAGCTCACCACGACAGGAGATTGACTATGGCTACACCTTC
CDR3: CASSPRQEIDYGYTF